What follows are 23 T cell receptor beta chains derived from one specimen sequenced in a study of CD8+ T cells in alopecia areata. The treatment here: oral pan-JAK inhibitor, 5-10 mg twice daily. Extraction and reverse transcription of RNA yielded cDNA as the sequencing template. TCRdb's copy holds only in-frame clones and misses some; the assay was immunoSEQ multiplex PCR. The sample holds approximately 200,000 clones; 60% are singletons and the top ten take about 3.5%. The input for sequencing was CD4+ T cells sorted from blood, taken at week 4, from a patient treated with tofacitinib. These receptors were taken from a human donor with alopecia areata.

The count of this clone is one. V is TRBV5-6 and J is TRBJ1-5, with D unresolved. V shed 3 bases and J shed 1 base, with 14 bases lying between them. The CDR3 sequence is 16 residues long. The germline CDR1 and CDR2 sequences are SGHDT and YYEEEE. The CDR3 region is CASSSRGLWSNQPQHF. Here the CDR3 DNA reads TGTGCCAGCAGCTCCCGAGGGTTATGGAGCAATCAGCCCCAGCATTTT.

The chain is built from TRBV30 and TRBJ2-6; 10 nucleotides match TRBD1. The germline gives CDR1 GTSNPN, CDR2 SVGIG (reference sequence). The trim removed 1 base at V and 0 bases at J, leaving 6 bases unmatched. The CDR3 extends over 18 amino acids. The CDR3 DNA sequence: TGTGCCTGGAGTGGGCCGGGACAGGGGAACTCTGGGGCCAACGTCCTGACTTTC. Translating it yields CAWSGPGQGNSGANVLTF. Full variable domain (outside the CDR3, taken from reference TRBV30 and TRBJ2-6): SQTIHQWPATLVQPVGSPLSLECTVEGTSNPNLYWYRQAAGRGLQLLFYSVGIGQISSEVPQNLSASRPQDRQFILSSKKLLLSDSGFYLCAWSGPGQGNSGANVLTFGAGSRLTVL.

This rearrangement joins TRBV14 to TRBJ1-2; D ambiguous. CDR1 SGHDN and CDR2 FVKESK come from the germline V gene. V was trimmed by 0 bases and J by 4 bases, leaving 3 bases between them. The CDR3 loop spans 12 amino acids. The CDR3 sequence is CASSQDRYGYTF. Written as DNA, the CDR3 is TGTGCCAGCAGCCAAGACCGCTATGGCTACACCTTC.

This clone appeared a few times. The V gene is TRBV12-5, the J gene TRBJ2-5; possible D gene TRBD1, 5 bases. Looked up from germline, CDR1 is LGHNT and CDR2 is FRNRAP. Trimming stripped 5 bases from V and 7 bases from J, with 17 bases between. The CDR3 runs 14 residues. The CDR3 protein is CASGTTQDLGTQYF. CDR3 nucleotides: TGTGCTAGTGGTACTACACAGGATTTAGGGACCCAGTACTTC. Based on the CDR3 plus reference TRBV12-5 and TRBJ2-5, the full variable domain is DARVTQTPRHKVTEMGQEVTMRCQPILGHNTVFWYRQTMMQGLELLAYFRNRAPLDDSGMPKDRFSAEMPDATLATLKIQPSEPRDSAVYFCASGTTQDLGTQYFGPGTRLLVL.

The chain links TRBV25-1 to TRBJ2-3; D not resolved. This CDR3 contains 14 residues. CDR1 and CDR2 from the germline V gene are MGHDK and SYGVNS. Trimming cost V 6 bases and J 3 bases, with 13 bases left between them. CDR3 coding DNA: TGTGCCAGCAGCCTCATACAAGAAACAGATACGCAGTATTTT. Amino acid sequence: CASSLIQETDTQYF.

V usage is TRBV4-1 and J usage is TRBJ2-1, with D perhaps TRBD2 (6 bases). Trimming removed 0 bases at V and 8 bases at J, with 11 bases between. CDR1 MGHRA and CDR2 YSYEKL come from the germline V gene. The CDR3 covers 14 residues. CDR3 bases: TGCGCCAGCAGCCAAGAAAGCGGGTGGTATGAGCAGTTCTTC. Its translation is CASSQESGWYEQFF.

The chain joins TRBV9 to TRBJ1-4, with D hard to call. V was pared by 2 bases and J by 7 bases, with 12 bases between. Germline CDR1 reads SGDLS; CDR2 reads YYNGEE. The CDR3 spans 14 residues. The CDR3 region is CASSVDTFAEKLFF. In nucleotides, the CDR3 is TGTGCCAGCAGCGTCGACACCTTCGCTGAAAAACTGTTTTTT.

V gene TRBV5-4 combines with J gene TRBJ2-4; 12 positions match TRBD1. The CDR3 covers 16 residues. V gave up 5 bases and J gave up 6 bases; unmatched junction bases: 9. The germline gives CDR1 SGHNT, CDR2 YYREEE (reference sequence). CDR3 protein: CASRQGTGGPLNIQYF. The DNA of the CDR3 is TGTGCCAGCAGACAAGGGACAGGGGGCCCACTAAACATTCAGTACTTC.

In its sample, this clone was seen a few times. This chain uses TRBV28 with TRBJ1-6; a weak D match, TRBD1 (5 bases). Trimming cost V 2 bases and J 5 bases, with 13 bases left between them. Per germline, CDR1 MDHEN and CDR2 SYDVKM. CDR3 length equals 16 residues. The CDR3 here is CASSLPGTANNSPLHF. DNA for the CDR3: TGTGCCAGCAGTTTACCCGGGACGGCTAATAATTCACCCCTCCACTTT.

The rearrangement links TRBV15 to TRBJ2-1; D is uncertain. The CDR3 extends over 14 amino acids. CDR1 and CDR2 from the germline V gene are LNHNV and YYDKDF (reference sequence). Trimming cost V 6 bases and J 7 bases, with 16 bases left between them. The CDR3 nucleotides read TGTGCCACCAGTATCTATAGTATGCCGAATGAGCAGTTCTTC. This codes for CATSIYSMPNEQFF.

This chain connects TRBV29-1 to TRBJ1-4, with 9 bases that match TRBD1. Trimming took 6 bases from V and 5 from J; bases not matched to a gene: 10. The CDR3 runs 15 residues. The germline CDR1 and CDR2 sequences are SQVTM and ANQGSEA. In DNA, the CDR3 is TGCAGCGTCACGTCACAGGGGGCCGGGAATGAAAAACTGTTTTTT. Protein product: CSVTSQGAGNEKLFF.

The gene calls are TRBV5-4 and TRBJ2-7, with D perhaps matching TRBD1 (5 bases). The V and J ends lost 1 base and 1 base respectively, with 6 bases between them. The germline V gene encodes CDR1 SGHNT and CDR2 YYREEE (reference sequence). The CDR3 is 13 amino acids. The CDR3 DNA reads TGTGCCAGCAGCTTGACAGGATCCTACGAGCAGTACTTC. Protein: CASSLTGSYEQYF.

V gene TRBV9 combines with J gene TRBJ1-1, with D hard to call. Germline CDR1 SGDLS, CDR2 YYNGEE. The CDR3 loop spans 16 amino acids. Deletions cut 0 bases from V and 5 bases from J, with 17 bases between. The CDR3 loop is CASSVVPMDSVTEAFF. CDR3 coding DNA: TGTGCCAGCAGCGTAGTTCCCATGGATTCGGTTACTGAAGCTTTCTTT. The entire variable domain, with the rest obtained from reference TRBV9 and TRBJ1-1, is as follows: DSGVTQTPKHLITATGQRVTLRCSPRSGDLSVYWYQQSLDQGLQFLIQYYNGEERAKGNILERFSAQQFPDLHSELNLSSLELGDSALYFCASSVVPMDSVTEAFFGQGTRLTVV.

This clone has more than one count but fewer than ten. The CDR3 DNA sequence: TGTGCCAGCAGTGAATTGTCCGAAAAACTGTTTTTT. As protein: CASSELSEKLFF. The chain links TRBV2 to TRBJ1-4; D is unclear. This CDR3 has 12 amino acids. Trimming stripped 2 bases from V and 8 bases from J, with 6 bases between. Germline CDR1 reads SNHLY; CDR2 reads FYNNEI.

The chain couples TRBV6-6 to TRBJ2-7; 9 bases match TRBD1. The CDR3 runs 15 residues. Germline CDR1 is MNHNY and CDR2 is SVGAGI (reference sequence). V shed 6 bases, J shed 3 bases, and the junction held 9 bases outside the gene matches. CDR3 nucleotide sequence: TGTGCCAGCAGGAACGACGGGACAGGGCTCTACGAGCAGTACTTC. It is translated as CASRNDGTGLYEQYF.

The chain links TRBV27 to TRBJ1-2, with 9 bases that match TRBD1. The V gene's germline CDR1 is MNHEY and CDR2 SMNVEV (reference sequence). The CDR3 has 16 amino acids. With 0 bases clipped from V and 3 bases from J, the junction kept 5 bases outside the gene matches. As DNA, the CDR3 is TGTGCCAGCAGTTTATCGGGACAGGGCGCTCACTATGGCTACACCTTC. The encoded protein is CASSLSGQGAHYGYTF.

This sequence joins TRBV5-4 and TRBJ2-5; D is perhaps TRBD2 (6 bases). The CDR3 sequence is 16 residues long. With 0 bases removed from V and 2 bases from J, the gap between germline ends came to 14 bases. CDR1 is SGHNT and CDR2 is YYREEE in the germline V gene (reference sequence). The CDR3 sequence is CASSLGGTGAQETQYF. For the CDR3, the DNA is TGTGCCAGCAGCTTGGGAGGGACTGGTGCACAAGAGACCCAGTACTTC.

This clone was counted a few times. The rearrangement joins TRBV29-1 to TRBJ1-1; weak D call: TRBD1 (5 bases). Trimming removed 2 bases at V and 4 bases at J, with 11 bases between. The CDR3 contains 13 residues. Germline loops: CDR1 SQVTM, CDR2 ANQGSEA. In DNA, the CDR3 is TGCAGCGTTGAAAGGGGTTCGGGCACTGAAGCTTTCTTT. It codes for CSVERGSGTEAFF. The full variable domain, its missing parts supplied by reference TRBV29-1 and TRBJ1-1, is SAVISQKPSRDICQRGTSLTIQCQVDSQVTMMFWYRQQPGQSLTLIATANQGSEATYESGFVIDKFPISRPNLTFSTLTVSNMSPEDSSIYLCSVERGSGTEAFFGQGTRLTVV.

This clone came up a few times. V usage is TRBV29-1 and J usage is TRBJ1-4, with 7 bases aligning to TRBD1. CDR3 length: 12 residues. Germline V gene lookup returns CDR1 SQVTM and CDR2 ANQGSEA. The junction had 3 bases not matched to a gene; V was cut back by 0 bases and J by 11 bases. The CDR3 sequence: CSVEETGRKLFF. The CDR3, as DNA: TGCAGCGTTGAAGAGACAGGGAGGAAACTGTTTTTT. Based on the CDR3 plus reference TRBV29-1 and TRBJ1-4, the full variable domain is SAVISQKPSRDICQRGTSLTIQCQVDSQVTMMFWYRQQPGQSLTLIATANQGSEATYESGFVIDKFPISRPNLTFSTLTVSNMSPEDSSIYLCSVEETGRKLFFGSGTQLSVL.

J is TRBJ1-1 and V is TRBV7-9; D possibly corresponds to TRBD1 (5 bases). This CDR3 contains 13 residues. Trimming took off 5 bases at V and 8 bases at J, with 15 bases between the two ends. CDR1 is SEHNR and CDR2 is FQNEAQ in the germline V gene (reference sequence). The CDR3 nucleotides are TGTGCCAGCAGCACCCAAGTCGGGGCCGAAGCTTTCTTT. Its protein is CASSTQVGAEAFF.

This clone has a handful of counts. The chain uses TRBV7-2 and TRBJ1-5; 10 bases match TRBD1. The V gene end was trimmed by 1 base and the J gene end by 6 bases; junction bases not matched to a gene: 3. This CDR3 contains 15 residues. Per the germline V gene, CDR1 is SGHTA and CDR2 is FQGNSA. CDR3 coding DNA: TGTGCCAGCAGCTTAGGGGACAGGGGTAGTCAGCCCCAGCATTTT. This encodes CASSLGDRGSQPQHF. Full variable domain (missing parts from reference TRBV7-2 and TRBJ1-5): GAGVSQSPSNKVTEKGKDVELRCDPISGHTALYWYRQSLGQGLEFLIYFQGNSAPDKSGLPSDRFSAERTGGSVSTLTIQRTQQEDSAVYLCASSLGDRGSQPQHFGDGTRLSIL.

The chain is built from TRBV5-1 and TRBJ2-3; 7 nucleotides agree with TRBD1. This CDR3 comprises 14 residues. Germline-derived CDR1 and CDR2 are SGHRS and YFSETQ. Losses at the gene ends were 4 bases for V and 0 bases for J; bases not matched to a gene: 2. The chain's CDR3 is CASSMTGSTDTQYF. CDR3 in DNA: TGCGCCAGCAGCATGACAGGGAGCACAGATACGCAGTATTTT.

V and J are TRBV28 and TRBJ2-3; 10 nucleotides agree with TRBD1. The CDR3 has 16 amino acids. Germline V gives CDR1 MDHEN, CDR2 SYDVKM. V lost 4 bases, J lost 5 bases, and 9 bases stayed unmatched. The CDR3 reads CASSSPGTGAKDTQYF. The CDR3 DNA reads TGTGCCAGCAGTTCCCCTGGGACAGGGGCGAAAGATACGCAGTATTTT. The whole variable domain, remainder taken from reference TRBV28 and TRBJ2-3, is DVKVTQSSRYLVKRTGEKVFLECVQDMDHENMFWYRQDPGLGLRLIYFSYDVKMKEKGDIPEGYSVSREKKERFSLILESASTNQTSMYLCASSSPGTGAKDTQYFGPGTRLTVL.